These T cell receptor beta chains were read from a single sample in a study of CD8 T cells in Susac syndrome. TCRdb ran MiXCR on the immunoSEQ multiplex PCR reads and lists one entry per CDR3 protein. Of more than 70,000 distinct CDR3 sequences detected, approximately 95% appear once; the ten largest clones hold 0.52%. Specimen: CD8+ T cells from PBMCs. Receptors were obtained from a human donor with Susac syndrome. The CDR3 runs from the conserved cysteine through the conserved F or W. The order of the fields is V gene, clone size, J gene, D gene, CDR3 protein, CDR3 DNA. The D gene is left open where the match is weak. Rows may omit the clone size; those that give it use once, few, many or a size class.

>TRBV20-1|-|TRBJ2-1|-
CSARGSSSYNEQFF
TGCAGTGCTAGAGGCAGCAGCTCCTACAATGAGCAGTTCTTC
>TRBV3-1|-|TRBJ2-3|TRBD2
CASSHRGGTDTQYF
TGTGCCAGCAGCCATCGGGGGGGCACAGATACGCAGTATTTT
>TRBV14|-|TRBJ1-2|-
CASRPDRRVGYTF
TGTGCCAGCAGGCCCGACAGGCGTGTGGGCTACACCTTC
>TRBV11-2|once|TRBJ2-2|-
CASSRWEGTANTGELFF
TGTGCCAGCAGCCGGTGGGAGGGGACAGCTAACACCGGGGAGCTGTTTTTT
>TRBV29-1|-|TRBJ2-5|-
CSVEYGQETQYF
TGCAGCGTTGAGTACGGGCAAGAGACCCAGTACTTC
>TRBV4-1|-|TRBJ2-5|TRBD2
CASSQDGGEGETQYF
TGCGCCAGCAGCCAAGATGGGGGGGAGGGGGAGACCCAGTACTTC
>TRBV6-5|once|TRBJ2-3|-
CASSYRRSHPDTQYF
TGTGCCAGCAGTTACCGTAGGTCCCACCCAGATACGCAGTATTTT
>TRBV27|-|TRBJ2-1|-
CASSFGLHNEQFF
TGTGCCAGCAGTTTTGGGCTACACAATGAGCAGTTCTTC
>TRBV7-8|once|TRBJ1-3|-
CASSLRLGNTIYF
TGTGCCAGCAGCTTACGGCTTGGAAACACCATATATTTT
>TRBV3-1|-|TRBJ1-2|-
CASSQEGRGLYGYTF
TGTGCCAGCAGCCAAGAGGGCAGGGGCCTCTATGGCTACACCTTC
>TRBV10-3|-|TRBJ2-7|-
CAISSGDEQYF
TGTGCCATCAGTTCGGGGGACGAGCAGTACTTC
>TRBV7-6|-|TRBJ2-2|-
CASSPPRTLNTGELFF
TGTGCCAGCAGCCCCCCGCGGACTTTAAACACCGGGGAGCTGTTTTTT
>TRBV20-1|-|TRBJ2-5|-
CSARGEKETQYF
TGCAGTGCTAGAGGGGAAAAAGAGACCCAGTACTTC
>TRBV7-6|-|TRBJ1-2|TRBD1
CASSKDRGRNGYTF
TGTGCCAGCAGCAAAGACAGGGGGCGAAATGGCTACACCTTC
>TRBV6-6|once|TRBJ2-3|TRBD1
CASSYWTGETDTQYF
TGTGCCAGCAGTTACTGGACAGGGGAGACAGATACGCAGTATTTT
>TRBV29-1|-|TRBJ1-2|TRBD1
CSVEDRGQDANYGYTF
TGCAGCGTTGAAGACCGGGGACAGGACGCTAACTATGGCTACACCTTC
>TRBV9|-|TRBJ1-4|TRBD1
CASSKGDRGDEKLFF
TGTGCCAGCAGCAAAGGCGACAGGGGGGACGAAAAACTGTTTTTT
>TRBV6-2/TRBV6-3|-|TRBJ2-3|-
CASSYYGVTDTQYF
TGTGCCAGCAGTTATTATGGTGTTACGGATACGCAGTATTTT
>TRBV29-1|-|TRBJ1-5|TRBD1
CSVSGGRQGWQPQHF
TGCAGCGTGTCCGGAGGGCGACAGGGCTGGCAGCCCCAGCATTTT
>TRBV7-2|-|TRBJ2-5|-
CASSLGGSQETQYF
TGTGCCAGCAGCTTAGGTGGCTCTCAAGAGACCCAGTACTTC
>TRBV11-2|-|TRBJ2-7|TRBD2
CASNSAGGLIEQYF
TGTGCCAGCAACTCAGCGGGGGGACTTATCGAGCAGTACTTC
>TRBV9|-|TRBJ2-7|-
CTSSDSYEQYF
TGTACCAGCAGCGACTCCTACGAGCAGTACTTC
>TRBV10-3|-|TRBJ2-1|-
CATRVASYNEQFF
TGTGCCACCCGTGTAGCGTCCTACAATGAGCAGTTCTTC
>TRBV27|-|TRBJ2-1|TRBD1
CASSLFPSDREQFF
TGTGCCAGCAGTTTGTTTCCCTCGGACAGGGAGCAGTTCTTC
>TRBV7-9|-|TRBJ1-1|-
CASSLGVRVEAFF
TGTGCCAGCAGCTTAGGGGTACGGGTTGAAGCTTTCTTT
>TRBV6-5|-|TRBJ1-2|-
CASSFDRKRGYTF
TGTGCCAGCAGCTTCGATAGGAAAAGAGGCTACACCTTC
>TRBV6-2/TRBV6-3|-|TRBJ2-7|TRBD1
CASSYGDRDNEQYF
TGTGCCAGCAGTTACGGGGACAGGGACAACGAGCAGTACTTC
>TRBV10-2|-|TRBJ2-7|TRBD2
CASTREGYEQYF
TGCGCCAGCACCAGGGAGGGGTACGAGCAGTACTTC
>TRBV27|-|TRBJ2-1|TRBD2
CASNLAGPHNEQFF
TGTGCCAGCAACCTAGCGGGGCCACACAATGAGCAGTTCTTC
>TRBV29-1|once|TRBJ1-1|TRBD1
CSVEGTGAEAFF
TGCAGCGTTGAGGGGACAGGGGCTGAAGCTTTCTTT
>TRBV10-3|-|TRBJ2-1|TRBD1
CAILSGQDHNEQFF
TGTGCCATCCTCAGTGGACAGGACCACAATGAGCAGTTCTTC
>TRBV20-1|-|TRBJ2-1|TRBD2
CSARGPSGGNEQFF
TGCAGTGCTAGAGGGCCCTCCGGGGGGAATGAGCAGTTCTTC
>TRBV7-2|-|TRBJ2-7|TRBD1
CASSSSGTGPYEQYF
TGTGCCAGCAGCTCTTCCGGGACAGGGCCCTACGAGCAGTACTTC
>TRBV7-8|once|TRBJ2-5|-
CASTSPETQYF
TGTGCCAGCACCTCCCCGGAGACCCAGTACTTC
>TRBV6-4|-|TRBJ1-2|TRBD1
CAARGDTYGYTF
TGTGCCGCCAGGGGGGACACATATGGCTACACCTTC
>TRBV28|-|TRBJ1-1|TRBD1
CASSPVDYRGNTEAFF
TGTGCCAGCAGCCCGGTGGACTACAGGGGGAACACTGAAGCTTTCTTT
>TRBV9|-|TRBJ2-2|TRBD2
CASSPKWGTSGRELFF
TGTGCCAGCAGCCCAAAGTGGGGAACTAGCGGAAGGGAGCTGTTTTTT
>TRBV3-1|once|TRBJ1-2|-
CASSHKSTGAYGYTF
TGTGCCAGCAGCCACAAGTCGACAGGAGCCTATGGCTACACCTTC
>TRBV20-1|-|TRBJ2-3|-
CSARPDTQYF
TGCAGTGCTAGACCCGATACGCAGTATTTT
>TRBV6-5|-|TRBJ2-2|TRBD2
CASSYSPSGGKRTGELFF
TGTGCCAGCAGTTACTCGCCTAGCGGGGGAAAACGCACCGGGGAGCTGTTTTTT
>TRBV7-6|-|TRBJ2-5|-
CASSPEGGQETQYF
TGTGCCAGCAGCCCGGAGGGGGGTCAAGAGACCCAGTACTTC
>TRBV7-6|-|TRBJ2-7|TRBD2
CASSSYGLARSYEQYF
TGTGCCAGCAGCTCCTATGGACTAGCCAGATCCTACGAGCAGTACTTC
>TRBV20-1|-|TRBJ2-7|TRBD2
CSALGLGGGYEQYF
TGCAGTGCCCTAGGGTTGGGCGGGGGATATGAGCAGTACTTC
>TRBV11-2|once|TRBJ2-5|-
CASSPFESRVETQYF
TGTGCCAGCAGCCCTTTCGAAAGTAGGGTTGAGACCCAGTACTTC
>TRBV27|-|TRBJ1-2|-
CASSLSGGDGYTF
TGTGCCAGCAGTTTATCGGGGGGTGATGGCTACACCTTC
>TRBV10-3|-|TRBJ2-7|-
CASRVGRETYEQYF
TGTGCCAGCCGAGTGGGTAGGGAGACCTACGAGCAGTACTTC
>TRBV4-1|-|TRBJ2-7|TRBD1
CASSVDRGYYEQYF
TGCGCCAGCAGCGTGGACAGGGGCTATTACGAGCAGTACTTC
>TRBV2|once|TRBJ1-1|TRBD1
CASSGGGLGAFF
TGTGCCAGCAGTGGAGGGGGCTTGGGAGCTTTCTTT
>TRBV7-9|-|TRBJ1-3|-
CASSLSGAFRGGLGNTIYF
TGTGCCAGCAGCTTATCCGGTGCTTTTAGGGGAGGCCTCGGGAACACCATATATTTT
>TRBV9|-|TRBJ2-4|TRBD1
CASSGGQGDIQYF
TGTGCCAGCAGCGGAGGACAGGGGGACATTCAGTACTTC
>TRBV5-1|-|TRBJ2-1|TRBD1
CASSPGTGWNNEQFF
TGCGCCAGCAGCCCTGGGACAGGTTGGAACAATGAGCAGTTCTTC